This TCR beta chain was identified during a study of tumor and adjacent non-tumor tissue in lung cancer. The overall study: Stage I to III disease affected some 11 men and roughly five women aged roughly 31 to 85. About 4.17 million productive TCRbeta reads were obtained per sample on average. Study-level findings and limits: Shorter survival was associated with higher TCR diversity in tumors.

Three rounds of nested PCR, following a modified ARM-PCR protocol, produced the TCRbeta library. TCRdb independently ran MiXCR on the multiplex PCR reads; one entry per CDR3 protein. The sample holds around 82,000 distinct CDR3 sequences, around 80% seen once. RNA was extracted from bulk tissue without any cell sorting. Distant lung tissue was collected more than 3 cm away from the tumor edge. The V gene's germline CDR1 is SGHAT and CDR2 FQNNGV. The CDR3 extends over 14 amino acids. To note about this clonotype: As yet, its antigen is unknown. Germline is not matched at one junction end, which may reflect a read error.

This chain joins TRBV11-2 and TRBJ2-5; 7 positions agree with TRBD1. The receptor's source is a man aged 55 to 70 with non-small cell lung cancer. The sequenced sample consisted of distant non-tumor lung tissue. CDR3 DNA: TGTGCCAGCACCTTTGGACAGGTCCAACAGACCCAGTACTTC. Translated, it gives CASTFGQVQQTQYF. Complete variable domain (other parts from reference TRBV11-2 and TRBJ2-5): EAGVAQSPRYKIIEKRQSVAFWCNPISGHATLYWYQQILGQGPKLLIQFQNNGVVDDSQLPKDRFSAERLKGVDSTLKIQPAKLEDSAVYLCASTFGQVQQTQYFGPGTRLLVL.